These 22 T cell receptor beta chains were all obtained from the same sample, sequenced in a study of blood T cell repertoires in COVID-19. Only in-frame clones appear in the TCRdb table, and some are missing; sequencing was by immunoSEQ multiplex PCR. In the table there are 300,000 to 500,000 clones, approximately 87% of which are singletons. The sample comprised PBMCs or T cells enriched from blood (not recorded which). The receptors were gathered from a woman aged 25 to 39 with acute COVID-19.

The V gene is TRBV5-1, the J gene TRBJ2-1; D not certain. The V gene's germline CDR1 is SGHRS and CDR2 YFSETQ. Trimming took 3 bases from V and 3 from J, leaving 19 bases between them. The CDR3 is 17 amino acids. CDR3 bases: TGCGCCAGCAGCTCCTCACCGTTGGGCCAGCTCTACAATGAGCAGTTCTTC. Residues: CASSSSPLGQLYNEQFF.

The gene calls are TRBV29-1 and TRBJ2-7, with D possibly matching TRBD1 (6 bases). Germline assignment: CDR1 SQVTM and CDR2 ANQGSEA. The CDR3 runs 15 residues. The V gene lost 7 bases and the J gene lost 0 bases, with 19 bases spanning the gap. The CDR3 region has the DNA TGCAGCGGTTATTTCCGGGACATGAGCTCCTACGAGCAGTACTTC. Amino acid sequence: CSGYFRDMSSYEQYF.

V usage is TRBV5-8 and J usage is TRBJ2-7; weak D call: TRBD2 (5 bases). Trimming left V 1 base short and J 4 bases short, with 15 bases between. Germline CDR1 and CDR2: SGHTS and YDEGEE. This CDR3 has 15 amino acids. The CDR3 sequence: CASSLIRPGRYEQYF. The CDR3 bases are TGTGCCAGCAGCTTGATCAGGCCGGGAAGGTACGAGCAGTACTTC.

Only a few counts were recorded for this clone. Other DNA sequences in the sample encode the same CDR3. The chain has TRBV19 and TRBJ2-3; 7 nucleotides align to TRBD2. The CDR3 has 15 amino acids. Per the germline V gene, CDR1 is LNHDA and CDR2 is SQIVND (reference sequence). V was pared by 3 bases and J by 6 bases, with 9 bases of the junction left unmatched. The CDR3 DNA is TGTGCCAGTAGTATCTCCGGGACTACGCGGGATACGCAGTATTTT. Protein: CASSISGTTRDTQYF. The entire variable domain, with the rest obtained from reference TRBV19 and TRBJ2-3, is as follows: DGGITQSPKYLFRKEGQNVTLSCEQNLNHDAMYWYRQDPGQGLRLIYYSQIVNDFQKGDIAEGYSVSREKKESFPLTVTSAQKNPTAFYLCASSISGTTRDTQYFGPGTRLTVL.

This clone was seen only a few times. The CDR3 loop is CASQTGLTEAFF. The CDR3 bases are TGCGCCAGCCAAACAGGGCTCACTGAAGCTTTCTTT. The rearrangement links TRBV10-2 to TRBJ1-1; a weak D match, TRBD1 (6 bases). Germline V lookup: CDR1 WSHSY, CDR2 SAAADI. V was cut by 8 bases and J by 4 bases, with 11 bases left in between. The length of the CDR3 is 12 residues.

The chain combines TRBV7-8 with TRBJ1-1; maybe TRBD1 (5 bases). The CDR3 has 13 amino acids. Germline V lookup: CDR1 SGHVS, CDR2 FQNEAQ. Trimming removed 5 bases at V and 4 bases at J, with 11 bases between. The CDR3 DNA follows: TGTGCCAGCAGCCCCCAGGGTATCACTGAAGCTTTCTTT. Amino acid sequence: CASSPQGITEAFF.

This CDR3 is CASSRTQGLANYGYTF. In nucleotides, the CDR3 is TGTGCCAGCAGCCGGACACAGGGCCTAGCTAACTATGGCTACACCTTC. This rearrangement joins TRBV7-9 to TRBJ1-2, with D maybe TRBD1 (6 bases). The CDR3 totals 16 residues. Germline loops: CDR1 SEHNR, CDR2 FQNEAQ (reference sequence). V was shortened by 5 bases and J by 0 bases, with 16 bases between the two germline ends.

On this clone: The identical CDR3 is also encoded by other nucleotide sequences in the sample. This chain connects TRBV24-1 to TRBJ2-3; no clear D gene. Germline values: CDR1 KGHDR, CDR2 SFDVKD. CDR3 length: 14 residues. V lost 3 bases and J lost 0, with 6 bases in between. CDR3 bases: TGTGCCACCAGTGATCCAGTTAGCACAGATACGCAGTATTTT. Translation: CATSDPVSTDTQYF.

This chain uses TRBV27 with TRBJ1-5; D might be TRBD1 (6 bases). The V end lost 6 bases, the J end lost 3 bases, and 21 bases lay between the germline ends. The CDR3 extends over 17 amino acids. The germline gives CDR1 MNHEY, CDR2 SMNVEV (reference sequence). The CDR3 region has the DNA TGTGCCAGCAGAGGTCGGGGAAACAGGGAAAACAATCAGCCCCAGCATTTT. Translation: CASRGRGNRENNQPQHF.

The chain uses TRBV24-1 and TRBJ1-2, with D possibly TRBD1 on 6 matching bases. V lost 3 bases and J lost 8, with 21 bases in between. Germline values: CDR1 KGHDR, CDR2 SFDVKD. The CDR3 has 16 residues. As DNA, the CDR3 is TGTGCCACCAGTGATCCTTTACAGGGCGGAGTGGGAGGCTACACCTTC. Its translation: CATSDPLQGGVGGYTF.

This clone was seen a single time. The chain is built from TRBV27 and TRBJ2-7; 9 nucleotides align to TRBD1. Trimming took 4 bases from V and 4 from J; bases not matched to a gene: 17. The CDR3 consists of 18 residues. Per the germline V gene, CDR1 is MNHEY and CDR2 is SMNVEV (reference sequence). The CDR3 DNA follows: TGTGCCAGCAGTTCGAAAGGGGACAGGGATCATTTTTGGTACGAGCAGTACTTC. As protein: CASSSKGDRDHFWYEQYF.

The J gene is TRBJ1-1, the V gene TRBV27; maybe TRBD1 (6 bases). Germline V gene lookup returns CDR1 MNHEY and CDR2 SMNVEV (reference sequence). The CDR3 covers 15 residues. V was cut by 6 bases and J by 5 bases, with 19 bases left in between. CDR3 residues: CASRLDSGAGTEAFF. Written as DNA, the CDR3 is TGTGCCAGCAGACTAGATTCAGGGGCAGGGACTGAAGCTTTCTTT.

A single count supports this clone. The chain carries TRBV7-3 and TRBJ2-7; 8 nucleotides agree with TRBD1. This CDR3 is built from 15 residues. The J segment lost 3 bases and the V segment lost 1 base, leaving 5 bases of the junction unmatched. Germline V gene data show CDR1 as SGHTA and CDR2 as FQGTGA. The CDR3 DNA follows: TGTGCCAGCAGCTTAAGGACAGGGTTAAGCTACGAGCAGTACTTC. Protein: CASSLRTGLSYEQYF.

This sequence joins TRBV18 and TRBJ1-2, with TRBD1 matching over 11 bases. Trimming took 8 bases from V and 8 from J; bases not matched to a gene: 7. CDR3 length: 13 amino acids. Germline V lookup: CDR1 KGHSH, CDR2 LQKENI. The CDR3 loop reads CASDGQGARGYTF. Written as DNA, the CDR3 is TGTGCCAGCGACGGACAGGGGGCTCGGGGCTACACCTTC.

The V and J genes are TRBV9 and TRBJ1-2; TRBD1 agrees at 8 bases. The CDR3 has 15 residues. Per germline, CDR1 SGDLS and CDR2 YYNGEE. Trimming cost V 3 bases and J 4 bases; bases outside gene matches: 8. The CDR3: CASSAGTGPFYGYTF. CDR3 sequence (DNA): TGTGCCAGCAGCGCCGGGACAGGCCCTTTCTATGGCTACACCTTC.

The CDR3: CASSLDRGRSYNSPLHF. The DNA of the CDR3 is TGTGCCAGCAGCCTTGACAGGGGTAGGTCCTATAATTCACCCCTCCACTTT. The chain recombines TRBV3-1 (or the pseudogene TRBV3-2) with TRBJ1-6, with TRBD1 matching 8 bases. Germline CDR1 and CDR2: LGHDT and YNNKEL (reference sequence). With 4 bases clipped from V and 1 base from J, the junction kept 6 bases outside the gene matches. The CDR3 loop spans 17 amino acids.

This chain's CDR3 is CATSRVRGAVPGGTQYF. The CDR3 DNA sequence: TGTGCCACCAGCAGAGTCCGGGGGGCCGTCCCGGGGGGGACCCAGTACTTC. The chain employs TRBV15 and TRBJ2-5, with D possibly matching TRBD2 (7 bases). CDR3 length equals 17 residues. Trimming stripped 1 base from V and 7 bases from J, with 22 bases between. Germline V gene data show CDR1 as LNHNV and CDR2 as YYDKDF (reference sequence).

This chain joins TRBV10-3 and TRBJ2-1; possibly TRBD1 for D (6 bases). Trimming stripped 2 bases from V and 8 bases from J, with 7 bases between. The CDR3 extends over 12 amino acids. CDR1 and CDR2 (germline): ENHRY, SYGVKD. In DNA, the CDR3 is TGTGCCATCAGTGAGGGGGGCGATGAGCAGTTCTTC. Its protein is CAISEGGDEQFF.

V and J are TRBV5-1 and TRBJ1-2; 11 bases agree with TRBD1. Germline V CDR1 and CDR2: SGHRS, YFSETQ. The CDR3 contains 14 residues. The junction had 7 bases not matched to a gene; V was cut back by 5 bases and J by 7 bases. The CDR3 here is CASRTGTGGGGYTF. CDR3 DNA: TGCGCCAGCAGGACGGGGACAGGGGGAGGTGGCTACACCTTC.

CDR3 residues: CASSVEGRGTNEKLFF. CDR3 nucleotide sequence: TGTGCCAGCAGCGTAGAAGGTAGAGGGACAAATGAAAAACTGTTTTTT. The rearrangement joins TRBV9 to TRBJ1-4, with TRBD1 as a possible D gene (6 bases). The CDR3 consists of 16 residues. Per germline, CDR1 SGDLS and CDR2 YYNGEE. Trimming cost V 0 bases and J 5 bases, with 14 bases left between them.

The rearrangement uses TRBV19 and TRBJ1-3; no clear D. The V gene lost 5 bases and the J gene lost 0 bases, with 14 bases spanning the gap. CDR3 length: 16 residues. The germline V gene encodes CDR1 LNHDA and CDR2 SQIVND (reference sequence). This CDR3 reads CASSAQQVPSGNTIYF. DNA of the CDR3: TGTGCCAGTAGTGCTCAGCAGGTGCCCTCTGGAAACACCATATATTTT.

CDR3 DNA sequence: TGTGCCAGCAGTTACAGCGCAGGGTCGGCCTACGAGCAGTACTTC. Residues: CASSYSAGSAYEQYF. The chain combines TRBV6-5 with TRBJ2-7; the D gene is possibly TRBD1 (5 bases). The CDR3 spans 15 residues. V lost 2 bases and J 2 bases, leaving 13 bases between the germline ends. Germline assignment: CDR1 MNHEY and CDR2 SVGAGI.